The rows below give T cell receptor beta chains drawn from one sample of a study of blood T cells in healthy people across ages. TCRdb ran MiXCR on the 5' RACE reads and lists one entry per CDR3 protein. The repertoire holds around 780,000 distinct CDR3 sequences, with about a quarter as singletons. This sample was shared with a second study, whose subject was T cells of mothers and their children.

What was sequenced was blood. Source of these receptors: a boy younger than 18 in good health. Both conserved end residues are part of each CDR3. A D gene is named only where the DNA matches it firmly. Size tells how often a clone was seen (once, few, many) or the class of an expanded clone, and some rows leave it out.

DNA,CDR3,V,J,D,size
TGTGCCAGCAGCCAGACCGGGACAGGGAGAGGCTACACCTTC,CASSQTGTGRGYTF,TRBV11-2,TRBJ1-2,TRBD1,few
TGCAGTGCCGCCGAGGGTTCTAATGAAAAACTGTTTTTT,CSAAEGSNEKLFF,TRBV20-1,TRBJ1-4,.,.
TGTGCCAGCAGTGTAGTAACAGGCCCCGGTGCTAACTATGGCTACACCTTC,CASSVVTGPGANYGYTF,TRBV25-1,TRBJ1-2,.,.
TGTGCCAGCAGCGTATCGGGGGCCCCCTACAATGAGCAGTTCTTC,CASSVSGAPYNEQFF,TRBV9,TRBJ2-1,.,.
TGTGCCAGCAGTGAAGCGTCGTTAGGGGAAGAGACCCAGTACTTC,CASSEASLGEETQYF,TRBV2,TRBJ2-5,.,.
TGTGCCGTCGGGAGAACAGGGGCCAACGTCCTGACTTTC,CAVGRTGANVLTF,TRBV6-5,TRBJ2-6,.,.
TGCGCCAGCAGCCACCCCGGGCAGAATACTTATGGCTACACCTTC,CASSHPGQNTYGYTF,TRBV4-1,TRBJ1-2,.,.
TGTGCCAGCAGTTCCCCTGGCCGACGGTCCTACGAGCAGTACTTC,CASSSPGRRSYEQYF,TRBV12-3/TRBV12-4,TRBJ2-7,.,few
TGCAGCGTTGATGAGGCGCAGGATACGCAGTATTTT,CSVDEAQDTQYF,TRBV29-1,TRBJ2-3,.,few
TGTGCCAGCAGCCAAGGGGGCTTCGCTAACTATGGCTACACCTTC,CASSQGGFANYGYTF,TRBV3-1,TRBJ1-2,.,.
TGTGCCAGCAGTTGGGGCCCATATGGCTACACCTTC,CASSWGPYGYTF,TRBV12-3/TRBV12-4,TRBJ1-2,.,few
TGTGCCAGCAGCCCTAGCTCTTTGACCCAAGAGACCCAGTACTTC,CASSPSSLTQETQYF,TRBV7-2,TRBJ2-5,.,.
TGTGCCAGCAGCCCTTATCTAGGCGGGGGGGGAGAGACCCAGTACTTC,CASSPYLGGGGETQYF,TRBV3-1,TRBJ2-5,TRBD2,.
TGCAGTGCTAGAGTGTCGACAGGATACACCGGGGAGCTGTTTTTT,CSARVSTGYTGELFF,TRBV20-1,TRBJ2-2,.,.
TGTGCCACTGGGGGAGAGACCCAGTACTTC,CATGGETQYF,TRBV3-1,TRBJ2-5,.,many
TGTGCCAGCAGGGGACAGGGTTCATCCGGTAGTGGCTACACCTTC,CASRGQGSSGSGYTF,TRBV6-5,TRBJ1-2,TRBD1,.
TGCAGCGTTGCTAGTAGCCTCAATGAGCAGTTCTTC,CSVASSLNEQFF,TRBV29-1,TRBJ2-1,.,.
TGCGCCAGCAGACCATCGGACTGGGGGGAACAGCCCCAGCATTTT,CASRPSDWGEQPQHF,TRBV5-1,TRBJ1-5,.,.
TGTGCCAGCAGAGGCCACAGGGAATCGAAAGAGACCCAGTACTTC,CASRGHRESKETQYF,TRBV6-1,TRBJ2-5,.,.
TGCAGTGCTAGGTTGCGGAACCAAGAGACCCAGTACTTC,CSARLRNQETQYF,TRBV20-1,TRBJ2-5,.,.
TGCAGTGCTATCTCAAGCGGAGCGGGCAAAAACATTCAGTACTTC,CSAISSGAGKNIQYF,TRBV20-1,TRBJ2-4,.,.
TGCAGCGCCGCGGGACAGTTCAAAAACATTCAGTACTTC,CSAAGQFKNIQYF,TRBV29-1,TRBJ2-4,.,.
TGTGCCATCAGAGCCGGGACTAGCGAGGTCGGGGAGCTGTTTTTT,CAIRAGTSEVGELFF,TRBV10-3,TRBJ2-2,TRBD2,.
TGCAGTGCTTCAGATTCGGGAGCTAACTATGGCTACACCTTC,CSASDSGANYGYTF,TRBV20-1,TRBJ1-2,.,.
TGTGCCAGCAGCTTGTACAGGGCCTACGAGCAGTACTTC,CASSLYRAYEQYF,TRBV5-5,TRBJ2-7,.,.
TGCAGTGCAAATTCAAGGACTAGCGGTTACAATGAGCAGTTCTTC,CSANSRTSGYNEQFF,TRBV20-1,TRBJ2-1,TRBD2,few
TGTGCCAGCAGCTTACGGACAGGGTTTGGCGACCCCGCGAACACCGGGGAGCTGTTTTTT,CASSLRTGFGDPANTGELFF,TRBV11-1,TRBJ2-2,TRBD1,few
TGTGCCAGCGACATCGCGAGCTCCTACGAGCAGTACTTC,CASDIASSYEQYF,TRBV6-1,TRBJ2-7,.,.
TGTGCCAGCAGTAAGAGGGCCTCACAAGAGACCCAGTACTTC,CASSKRASQETQYF,TRBV28,TRBJ2-5,.,few
TGTGCCAGCAAAAGCCAGATTATTCAAGAGACCCAGTACTTC,CASKSQIIQETQYF,TRBV6-1,TRBJ2-5,.,.
TGTGCCAGCAGCTTAGTAGAGGGTTACTCCTACAATGAGCAGTTCTTC,CASSLVEGYSYNEQFF,TRBV7-8,TRBJ2-1,.,.
TGCAGTGCTATAGCGGGGGGCCGTCTACGGGCCTACAATGAGCAGTTCTTC,CSAIAGGRLRAYNEQFF,TRBV20-1,TRBJ2-1,TRBD2,.
TGTGCCAGCAGTTTGGAGGGTTTCAGAAACACCATATATTTT,CASSLEGFRNTIYF,TRBV12-3/TRBV12-4,TRBJ1-3,.,.
TGTGCCAGCAGCCTCCGTGGGGGTGGGAACTCCTACGAGCAGTACTTC,CASSLRGGGNSYEQYF,TRBV7-3,TRBJ2-7,.,.
TGTGCCAGCAGGCAACAGGGGGCCTATGGCTACACCTTC,CASRQQGAYGYTF,TRBV6-5,TRBJ1-2,TRBD1,many
TGTGCCAGCTCTGAAAACCCCGGGACCCAGTACTTC,CASSENPGTQYF,TRBV5-4,TRBJ2-5,.,.
TGTGCCAGCAGCTCGGACAGAGATGGCTACACCTTC,CASSSDRDGYTF,TRBV7-9,TRBJ1-2,.,.
TGCAGCGTTGCCCGGGACGCTTTGTGGGGCTACACCTTC,CSVARDALWGYTF,TRBV29-1,TRBJ1-2,.,few
TGTGCCAGCAGTTACTCCCAGCGGGAGCACTACGAGCAGTACTTC,CASSYSQREHYEQYF,TRBV6-5,TRBJ2-7,TRBD2,few
TGTGCCAGCAGCTCTAACAATCAGCCCCAGCATTTT,CASSSNNQPQHF,TRBV6-6,TRBJ1-5,.,.
TGCGCCAACAGCCCCCAGTTGGGGGCCGGGGCCAACGTCCTGACTTTC,CANSPQLGAGANVLTF,TRBV4-1,TRBJ2-6,.,.
TGTGCCAGCAGGGACTGGACTACATATACCGGGGAGCTGTTTTTT,CASRDWTTYTGELFF,TRBV6-5,TRBJ2-2,.,.
TGCGCCAGCAGCTGGGGGAATGACAGGGCTAAAAACATTCAGTACTTC,CASSWGNDRAKNIQYF,TRBV5-1,TRBJ2-4,TRBD1,many
TGTGCCAGCAGCCAAGATGAGGGTGTGCAAGAGACCCAGTACTTC,CASSQDEGVQETQYF,TRBV4-2,TRBJ2-5,.,few
TGTGCCAGCAGTGAGGCGACAGGGAATAACCAGCCCCAGCATTTT,CASSEATGNNQPQHF,TRBV2,TRBJ1-5,TRBD1,.
TGTGCCAGCAGTTTATTTTTGGGCGGCCAGCCCCAGCATTTT,CASSLFLGGQPQHF,TRBV12-3/TRBV12-4,TRBJ1-5,.,.
TGTGCCAGCAGCAAACGGACTAGCGGGGGGGAGGAGACCCAGTACTTC,CASSKRTSGGEETQYF,TRBV6-6,TRBJ2-5,TRBD2,few
TGCAGTGCTAGTGACACTGGGTTAACTAATGAAAAACTGTTTTTT,CSASDTGLTNEKLFF,TRBV20-1,TRBJ1-4,.,.
TGTGCCAGCAGACAAGACAGGGGAAACACTGAAGCTTTCTTT,CASRQDRGNTEAFF,TRBV12-3/TRBV12-4,TRBJ1-1,TRBD1,few
TGTGCCAGCTCACCACCGAGATCGAACACTGAAGCTCTCTTT,CASSPPRSNTEALF,TRBV18,TRBJ1-1,.,.
TGTGCCAGCAGTTTAGGCCAGAGCTACTGCGAGCAGTACTTC,CASSLGQSYCEQYF,TRBV12-3/TRBV12-4,TRBJ2-7,.,few